The rows below give T cell receptor beta chains drawn from one sample of a study of T cell responses to AZD1222 COVID-19 vaccine. Assay: immunoSEQ multiplex PCR; the TCRdb copy retains only in-frame clones and omits some. The sample lists fewer than 110,000 clones, around 92% occurring once. The specimen was peripheral blood, collected on day 0 of AZD1222 vaccination. The source is an adult in good health. The CDR3 runs from the conserved cysteine through the conserved F or W. A D gene is named only where the DNA matches it firmly. The size field is filled for only some rows; it gives once, few, many or a size class.

CDR3aa: CASSTGGLAGGVETQYF
CDR3nt: TGTGCCAGTAGTACGGGTGGACTAGCGGGAGGCGTGGAGACCCAGTACTTC
v_gene: TRBV19
j_gene: TRBJ2-5
d_gene: TRBD2
abundance: .

CDR3aa: CASSSLGPNTEAFF
CDR3nt: TGTGCCAGCAGTTCCCTAGGGCCCAACACTGAAGCTTTCTTT
v_gene: TRBV6-5
j_gene: TRBJ1-1
d_gene: .
abundance: .

CDR3aa: CASASGQSTVLQFF
CDR3nt: TGTGCTAGTGCCTCCGGACAGTCCACCGTCCTGCAGTTCTTC
v_gene: TRBV12-5
j_gene: TRBJ2-1
d_gene: .
abundance: .

CDR3aa: CASSRTGTDREAFF
CDR3nt: TGTGCCAGCAGTAGGACAGGAACGGACCGTGAAGCTTTCTTT
v_gene: TRBV6-5
j_gene: TRBJ1-1
d_gene: TRBD1
abundance: .

CDR3aa: CASLAWSLDTEAFF
CDR3nt: TGTGCCAGCCTCGCCTGGAGTCTGGACACTGAAGCTTTCTTT
v_gene: TRBV18
j_gene: TRBJ1-1
d_gene: .
abundance: .

CDR3aa: CASSSSRAGELFF
CDR3nt: TGTGCCAGCAGCTCTAGTCGGGCCGGGGAGCTGTTTTTT
v_gene: TRBV7-6
j_gene: TRBJ2-2
d_gene: .
abundance: .

CDR3aa: CASSFGRGPSGANVLTF
CDR3nt: TGTGCCAGCAGCTTTGGCCGAGGTCCCTCTGGGGCCAACGTCCTGACTTTC
v_gene: TRBV5-4
j_gene: TRBJ2-6
d_gene: .
abundance: .

CDR3aa: CASSLERWANTGELFF
CDR3nt: TGCGCCAGCAGCTTGGAGAGGTGGGCGAACACCGGGGAGCTGTTTTTT
v_gene: TRBV5-1
j_gene: TRBJ2-2
d_gene: .
abundance: .

CDR3aa: CASGRPEPYEQYF
CDR3nt: TGTGCCAGCGGGAGACCGGAACCCTACGAGCAGTACTTC
v_gene: TRBV5-4
j_gene: TRBJ2-7
d_gene: .
abundance: .

CDR3aa: CSVSVGSYNEQFF
CDR3nt: TGCAGCGTTTCGGTGGGGTCCTACAATGAGCAGTTCTTC
v_gene: TRBV29-1
j_gene: TRBJ2-1
d_gene: .
abundance: .

CDR3aa: CATSRDKGDNYGYTF
CDR3nt: TGTGCCACCAGCAGAGATAAAGGGGATAACTATGGCTACACCTTC
v_gene: TRBV15
j_gene: TRBJ1-2
d_gene: .
abundance: .

CDR3aa: CASSFRESYEQYF
CDR3nt: TGTGCCAGCAGCTTCCGGGAGTCCTACGAGCAGTACTTC
v_gene: TRBV7-2
j_gene: TRBJ2-7
d_gene: .
abundance: once

CDR3aa: CASSLAISGGDEQFF
CDR3nt: TGTGCCAGCAGCTTAGCAATTTCGGGGGGCGATGAGCAGTTCTTC
v_gene: TRBV11-3
j_gene: TRBJ2-1
d_gene: .
abundance: .

CDR3aa: CASSPIRGSLSYEQYF
CDR3nt: TGTGCCAGCAGCCCCATACGGGGTTCCCTTTCCTACGAGCAGTACTTC
v_gene: TRBV11-2
j_gene: TRBJ2-7
d_gene: .
abundance: .

CDR3aa: CASSQGVASSGARETQYF
CDR3nt: TGTGCCAGCAGCCAAGGAGTAGCCAGCTCGGGAGCTAGGGAGACCCAGTACTTC
v_gene: TRBV4-2
j_gene: TRBJ2-5
d_gene: .
abundance: .

CDR3aa: CASSGSGYSNQPQHF
CDR3nt: TGTGCCAGCAGTGGGTCGGGGTATAGCAATCAGCCCCAGCATTTT
v_gene: TRBV9
j_gene: TRBJ1-5
d_gene: .
abundance: .